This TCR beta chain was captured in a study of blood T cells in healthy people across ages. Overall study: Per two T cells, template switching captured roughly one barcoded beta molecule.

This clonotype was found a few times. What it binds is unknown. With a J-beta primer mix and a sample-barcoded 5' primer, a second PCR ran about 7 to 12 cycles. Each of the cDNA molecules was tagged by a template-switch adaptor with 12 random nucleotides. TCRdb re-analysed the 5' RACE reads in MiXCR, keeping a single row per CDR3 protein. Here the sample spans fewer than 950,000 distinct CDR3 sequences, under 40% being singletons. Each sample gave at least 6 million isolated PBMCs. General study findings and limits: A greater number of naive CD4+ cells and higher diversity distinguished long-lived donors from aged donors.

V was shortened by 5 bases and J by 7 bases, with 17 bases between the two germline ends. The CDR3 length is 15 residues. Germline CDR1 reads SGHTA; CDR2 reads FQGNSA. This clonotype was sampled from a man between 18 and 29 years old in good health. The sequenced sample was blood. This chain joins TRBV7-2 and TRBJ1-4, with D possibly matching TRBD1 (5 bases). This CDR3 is CASSRSRGELEKLFF. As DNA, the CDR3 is TGTGCCAGCAGCCGAAGCCGGGGGGAGCTTGAAAAACTGTTTTTT.